The source of this TCR beta chain is a study of blood T cell repertoires in COVID-19. Study as a whole: PBMCs, B-cell-depleted T cells, or T cells provided the cDNA or gDNA that made up the material.

The germline gives CDR1 KGHDR, CDR2 SFDVKD. Trimming removed 4 bases at V and 4 bases at J, with 9 bases between. The CDR3 consists of 14 residues. Original methodology: Estimation of nucleated cell counts relied on the amplification of reference gene primers. Clones were sequenced by immunoSEQ multiplex PCR, and TCRdb holds only the in-frame ones, with some missing. That table is the source of V, J and clone size, and D and trimming were worked out from the DNA. The data show roughly 200,000 clones, about 85% seen once. The cohort comprised adults aged about 18 to 90 years residing in approximately 22 US areas. The study counted Cohort 3 donors as recovered given two negative PCRs, clearance, or symptom resolution.

The TCR comes from a woman aged 30 to 39 who had recovered from COVID-19. This chain uses TRBV24-1 with TRBJ2-2; D gene unclear. Specimen: PBMCs or T cells enriched from blood (not recorded which). CDR3 residues: CATSELRSTGELFF. Here the CDR3 DNA reads TGTGCCACCAGTGAACTGAGATCCACCGGGGAGCTGTTTTTT.